This T cell receptor (beta chain) was recorded in a study of T cells in localized non-small cell lung cancer. Produced via immunoSEQ multiplex PCR; TCRdb's table is partial and in-frame only. The sample consists of over 30,000 clones, approximately 86% of them appearing once. General study findings and limits: In adjacent lung, a median roughly 60 of the top 100 tumor clones were found. Highest T cell clonality was seen in uninvolved adjacent lung, surpassing that measured in tumor. Longer overall survival was associated with a higher density of T cells in the blood. Heterogeneity stays possible, as sequencing covered only one tumor region.

V lost 6 bases and J 9 bases, leaving 21 bases between the germline ends. Germline CDR1 MNHNS, CDR2 SASEGT. This CDR3 has 14 amino acids. Details on this clone: Its antigen is unidentified.

Sequences were derived from peripheral blood mononuclear cells, sampled before any cancer treatment. The V call is TRBV6-1, the J call TRBJ2-7; D is tentatively TRBD1 or TRBD2 (5 bases each). The sequence derives from a man aged 35-69 years with stage III lung adenocarcinoma. The CDR3 is CASRGTGTQTRQYF. Written as DNA, the CDR3 is TGTGCCAGCAGGGGTACCGGGACCCAAACACGGCAGTACTTC.